This T cell receptor (beta chain) was obtained from a study of blood T cell repertoires in COVID-19. Study as a whole: PBMCs, B-cell-depleted T cells, or T cells were the source of the cDNA or gDNA that made up the material.

CDR1 and CDR2 from the germline V gene are ENHRY and SYGVKD. The ends lost 10 bases at V and 3 bases at J; junction bases unmatched: 8. The CDR3 loop spans 14 amino acids. As handled by the study authors: The assay estimated nucleated cells by amplifying reference gene primers. The protocol was immunoSEQ multiplex PCR, while the TCRdb copy is restricted to in-frame clones and leaves out a portion. V and J calls and clone size follow that table, whereas D and trimming were derived from the DNA. The sample includes 14,000 or so clones, around 81% seen only once; the top ten take 8% to 10%. Input material: peripheral blood. This rearrangement joins TRBV10-3 to TRBJ1-4; 7 nucleotides match TRBD1. This sequence originates from a human donor in a cohort sampled during active COVID-19. The CDR3 sequence: CATAPGQSNEKLFF. The CDR3 DNA reads as TGTGCCACTGCACCGGGACAGTCTAATGAAAAACTGTTTTTT.